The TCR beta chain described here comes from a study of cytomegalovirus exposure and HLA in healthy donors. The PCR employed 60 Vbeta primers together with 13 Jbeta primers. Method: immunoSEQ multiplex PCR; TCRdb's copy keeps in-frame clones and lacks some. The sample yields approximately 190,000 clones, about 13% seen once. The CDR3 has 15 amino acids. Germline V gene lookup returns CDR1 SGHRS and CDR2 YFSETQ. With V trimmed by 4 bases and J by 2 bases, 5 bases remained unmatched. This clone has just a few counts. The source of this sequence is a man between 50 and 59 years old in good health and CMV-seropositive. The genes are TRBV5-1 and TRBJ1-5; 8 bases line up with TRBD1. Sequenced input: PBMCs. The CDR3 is CASSPGQGGNQPQHF. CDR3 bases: TGCGCCAGCAGCCCCGGACAGGGCGGCAATCAGCCCCAGCATTTT.